This T cell receptor beta chain was sequenced in a study of blood T cell repertoires in COVID-19. As for the study in general: Sites across the United States, Italy and Spain contributed samples from acute and convalescent COVID-19. Sample material is recorded as cDNA or gDNA derived from T cells, B-cell-depleted T cells, or PBMCs.

CDR1 KGHDR and CDR2 SFDVKD come from the germline V gene. Trimming removed 4 bases from V and 3 bases from J; junction bases left unmatched: 9. This CDR3 is built from 16 residues. How the authors handled the data: Estimates of nucleated cell counts were drawn from the amplification of reference gene primers. Generated by immunoSEQ multiplex PCR, the TCRdb table keeps only in-frame clones and is missing some. V and J calls and clone size are given by that table; D and trimming were obtained from the DNA. The table lists about 310,000 clones, around 86% of them singletons, with 1% in the top ten. Sequencing was performed on peripheral blood. The TCR sequence derives from a man aged 50 to 59 with active or convalescent COVID-19. The J gene is TRBJ1-2, the V gene TRBV24-1; 8 positions match TRBD1. The CDR3 spells CATSDPGQGDDYGYTF. The CDR3 nucleotides are TGTGCCACCAGTGACCCTGGACAGGGCGATGACTATGGCTACACCTTC.